Below are 5 T cell receptor beta chains sequenced from a single sample in a study of cytomegalovirus exposure and HLA in healthy donors. The PCR had 60 Vbeta and 13 Jbeta primers. The protocol was immunoSEQ multiplex PCR, while the TCRdb copy is restricted to in-frame clones and leaves out a portion. Among roughly 90,000 clones listed, around 84% were seen once. The sequencing input was PBMCs. These receptors were taken from a young man in good health and CMV-seronegative.

This clone was counted only a few times. V is TRBV4-1 and J is TRBJ2-3; D is possibly TRBD1 (6 bases). V lost 4 bases, J lost 5 bases, and 16 bases lay in between. Germline CDR1 and CDR2: MGHRA and YSYEKL. The CDR3 is made up of 15 amino acids. CDR3 region: CASSPALGAVDTQYF. CDR3 coding DNA: TGCGCCAGCAGCCCGGCTTTGGGGGCCGTAGATACGCAGTATTTT.

This clone was observed a few times. This chain links TRBV5-1 with TRBJ2-5, with 14 nucleotides matching TRBD2. Per the germline V gene, CDR1 is SGHRS and CDR2 is YFSETQ. After removal of 1 base from V and 4 bases from J, the junction contained 6 bases not matched to a gene. The CDR3 is 17 residues long. DNA for the CDR3: TGCGCCAGCAGCTTGCTGGGGACTAGCGGGGGACGAGAGACCCAGTACTTC. Translating it yields CASSLLGTSGGRETQYF.

This rearrangement joins TRBV6-5 to TRBJ2-7; TRBD1 aligns across 8 bases. V gave up 5 bases and J gave up 8 bases; unmatched junction bases: 5. The CDR3 has 12 residues. CDR1 and CDR2 from the germline V gene are MNHEY and SVGAGI. The CDR3 is CASSRQGRQQYF. The DNA for the CDR3 is TGTGCCAGCAGTAGACAGGGGCGCCAGCAGTACTTC.

The rearrangement joins TRBV7-9 to TRBJ1-4; TRBD1 agrees at 7 bases. There are 15 residues in the CDR3. Germline V gives CDR1 SEHNR, CDR2 FQNEAQ (reference sequence). V lost 5 bases, J lost 10 bases, and 13 bases stayed unmatched. In DNA form, the CDR3 reads TGTGCCAGCAGCATTAGTAGAGGGACAGTGGGAAAACTGTTTTTT. Translated: CASSISRGTVGKLFF.

The chain carries TRBV5-6 and TRBJ2-7, with TRBD1 as a possible D gene (5 bases). Germline V gene sequence: CDR1 SGHDT, CDR2 YYEEEE. V lost 5 bases to trimming and J lost 3 bases, with 9 bases between them. The CDR3 contains 12 residues. CDR3 region: CASSTTGYEQYF. CDR3 DNA sequence: TGTGCCAGCAGTACTACAGGCTACGAGCAGTACTTC. Using reference TRBV5-6 and TRBJ2-7 for the parts outside the CDR3, the full variable domain is DAGVTQSPTHLIKTRGQQVTLRCSPKSGHDTVSWYQQALGQGPQFIFQYYEEEERQRGNFPDRFSGHQFPNYSSELNVNALLLGDSALYLCASSTTGYEQYFGPGTRLTVT.